The 9 T cell receptor beta chains in this list originate from one sample, sequenced in a study of blood T cell repertoires in COVID-19. Sequencing used immunoSEQ multiplex PCR; TCRdb keeps in-frame clones, though not all of them. The sample carries 250,000 to 350,000 clones, around 87% recorded once. Sequencing used peripheral blood. The receptor set was obtained from a woman in her forties or fifties who had recovered from COVID-19.

This clone was counted many times. The chain links TRBV5-6 to TRBJ1-6, with TRBD1 as a possible D gene (6 bases). The V and J ends lost 1 base and 10 bases respectively, with 12 bases between them. This CDR3 spans 14 amino acids. Germline V gene lookup returns CDR1 SGHDT and CDR2 YYEEEE. The CDR3 region is CASSLTGLGSPLHF. DNA for the CDR3: TGTGCCAGCAGCTTGACAGGGTTAGGCTCACCCCTCCACTTT.

Many counts were recorded for this clone. The CDR3 region has the DNA TGTGCCAGTAGTCGAGGGGAGGTCTATGGCTACACCTTC. This gives the protein CASSRGEVYGYTF. The chain links TRBV19 to TRBJ1-2; D is possibly TRBD1 (5 bases). CDR3 length equals 13 residues. V shed 5 bases and J shed 4 bases, with 11 bases lying between them. Germline V gene data show CDR1 as LNHDA and CDR2 as SQIVND (reference sequence).

The chain links TRBV18 to TRBJ1-1, with D possibly TRBD1 on 6 matching bases. V lost 6 bases to trimming and J lost 4 bases, with 21 bases between them. Germline V CDR1 and CDR2: KGHSH, LQKENI. The CDR3 runs 16 residues. CDR3 residues: CASSPNPAGVSTEAFF. The CDR3 coding sequence is TGTGCCAGCTCTCCGAACCCAGCAGGGGTTAGCACTGAAGCTTTCTTT.

The chain recombines TRBV5-5 with TRBJ2-1; tentative D call: TRBD1 (6 bases). Germline V gene lookup returns CDR1 SGHKS and CDR2 YYEKEE (reference sequence). The length of the CDR3 is 14 residues. The V end was cut by 1 base, the J end by 8 bases, with 13 bases between. CDR3 sequence: CASSLSPGVHEQFF. The DNA of the CDR3 is TGTGCCAGCAGCTTGAGTCCAGGGGTCCATGAGCAGTTCTTC.

This rearrangement joins TRBV4-1 to TRBJ2-3; D is perhaps TRBD1 (5 bases). The V end lost 0 bases, the J end lost 6 bases, and 10 bases lay between the germline ends. There are 14 residues in the CDR3. Germline V CDR1 and CDR2: MGHRA, YSYEKL. The CDR3: CASSQDWGRDTQYF. The CDR3 bases are TGCGCCAGCAGCCAAGATTGGGGCCGCGATACGCAGTATTTT.

The rearrangement links TRBV28 to TRBJ1-1, with TRBD1 matching over 8 bases. The CDR3 loop spans 16 amino acids. V dropped 4 bases and J dropped 4; count of bases not matched to a gene: 11. Germline CDR1 reads MDHEN; CDR2 reads SYDVKM. In nucleotides, the CDR3 is TGTGCCAGCAGTTCCCCTCCCGAGACAGGGGTCACTGAAGCTTTCTTT. This sequence encodes CASSSPPETGVTEAFF.

The chain carries TRBV3-1 (or the pseudogene TRBV3-2) and TRBJ2-7; D perhaps matches TRBD1 (6 bases). Trimming stripped 4 bases from V and 6 bases from J, with 13 bases between. CDR1 is LGHDT and CDR2 is YNNKEL in the germline V gene (reference sequence). This CDR3 has 13 residues. The CDR3 here is CASSPHQGSEQYF. The CDR3 nucleotides are TGTGCCAGCAGCCCCCATCAGGGGTCCGAGCAGTACTTC.

V is TRBV29-1 and J is TRBJ2-7, with D possibly TRBD2 on 6 matching bases. V dropped 7 bases and J dropped 2 bases, with 15 bases sitting between them. Germline V gene sequence: CDR1 SQVTM, CDR2 ANQGSEA. The CDR3 spans 13 residues. CDR3 protein: CSEKRVFPYEQYF. The DNA of the CDR3 is TGCAGCGAGAAGCGGGTTTTCCCCTACGAGCAGTACTTC.

The chain recombines TRBV6-5 with TRBJ2-2; D gene uncertain. The CDR3 has 14 amino acids. V was pared by 7 bases and J by 3 bases, with 12 bases between. Germline V gene data show CDR1 as MNHEY and CDR2 as SVGAGI. The CDR3 coding sequence is TGTGCCAGCACCCTTCTAGAGCACACCGGGGAGCTGTTTTTT. This encodes CASTLLEHTGELFF.